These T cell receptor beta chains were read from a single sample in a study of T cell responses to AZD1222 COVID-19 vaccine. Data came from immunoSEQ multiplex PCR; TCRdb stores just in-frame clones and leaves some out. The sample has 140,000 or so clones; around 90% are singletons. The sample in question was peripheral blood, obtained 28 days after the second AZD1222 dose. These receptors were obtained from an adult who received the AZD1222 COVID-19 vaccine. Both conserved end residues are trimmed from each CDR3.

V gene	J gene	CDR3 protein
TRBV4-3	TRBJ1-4	ASSSGRGSEKLF
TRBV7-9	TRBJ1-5	ASSFEGSYQPQH
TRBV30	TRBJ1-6	AWRDQMDSPLH
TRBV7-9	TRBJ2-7	ASSFVAGMSSYEQY
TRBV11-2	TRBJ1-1	ASSRWSTEAF
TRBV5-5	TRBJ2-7	ASSPRDRGTYEQY
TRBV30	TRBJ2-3	AWSTGANTQY
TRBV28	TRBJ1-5	ASRDPRKGAYNQPQH
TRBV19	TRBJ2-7	ASSRTAYEQY
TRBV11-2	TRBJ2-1	ASSLDRGDEQF
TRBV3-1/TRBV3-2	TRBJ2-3	ASSQRSSTDTQY
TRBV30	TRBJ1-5	AWNRQYNQPQH
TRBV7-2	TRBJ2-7	ASSLDLATGGYEQY
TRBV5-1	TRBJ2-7	ASSLASYEQY
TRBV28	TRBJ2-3	ASSRIQGAGQY
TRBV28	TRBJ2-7	ASSLPKDLYEQY
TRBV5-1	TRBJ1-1	ASSFAQGRSEAF
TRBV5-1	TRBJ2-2	ASSLGDSRTTGELF
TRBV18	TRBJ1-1	ASSLQGQNTEAF
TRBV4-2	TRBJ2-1	ASSQLGTGLTDNEQF
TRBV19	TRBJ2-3	ASSMTSGRATDTQY
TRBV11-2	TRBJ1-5	ASSLGRGGGQPQH
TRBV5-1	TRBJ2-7	ASSLVQDLYEQY
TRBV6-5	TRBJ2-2	ASSKSGRDTGELF
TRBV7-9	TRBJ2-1	ASSFVGSLSYNEQF
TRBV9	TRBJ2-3	ASSGVQGAGTDTQY
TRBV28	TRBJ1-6	ASSLSPRRINSPLH
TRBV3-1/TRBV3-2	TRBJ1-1	ASSYQGGTEAF
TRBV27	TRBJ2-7	ASSPAIGGQGADEQY
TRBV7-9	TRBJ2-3	ASSSWGGSTDTQY
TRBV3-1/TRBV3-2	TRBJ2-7	ASSPPTGNYEQY
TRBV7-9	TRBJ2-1	ASSPDRGRYNEQF
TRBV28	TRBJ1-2	ASTANYGYT
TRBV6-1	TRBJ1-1	ASSEYRVPF
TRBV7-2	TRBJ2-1	ASSLEGGSGSEF
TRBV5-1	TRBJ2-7	ASSSTSGRASSYEQY
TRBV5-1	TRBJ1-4	ASSLASGVWAFEKLF
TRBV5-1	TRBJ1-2	ASSLAQDYGYT
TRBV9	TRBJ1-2	ASSGQGRSYGYT
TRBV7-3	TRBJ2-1	ASSRDNGFNEQF
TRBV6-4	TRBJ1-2	ASRGGQARGPNGYT